Each of the 5 T cell receptor beta chains below was sequenced from the same sample in a study of T cell repertoires in cytomegalovirus infection. TCRdb reprocessed the reads with MiXCR, giving one entry per CDR3 protein. The data show about 740,000 distinct CDR3 sequences, about 33% seen once. These receptors have no identified antigens. Specimen: cultured PBMCs, collected from culture after CMV antigen stimulation. These receptors all stem from a human donor in good health (CMV status not recorded). Some clones in this sample may be carry-over from other donors' samples.

Note on this clonotype: A far larger clone is one base from this, pointing to a likely read error. J is TRBJ2-7 and V is TRBV7-2; TRBD2 is a possible D gene (6 bases). V was trimmed by 7 bases and J by 3 bases, leaving 10 bases between them. From germline, CDR1 is SGHTA and CDR2 FQGNSA. This CDR3 spans 12 amino acids. The CDR3 nucleotides are TGTGCCAGCAACTCCGGGGGCTACGAGCAGTACTTC. Its protein is CASNSGGYEQYF.

This clonotype appeared a few times. This chain joins TRBV5-6 and TRBJ1-1, with 7 bases fitting TRBD1. The CDR3 contains 16 residues. From germline, CDR1 is SGHDT and CDR2 YYEEEE. Trimming removed 5 bases from V and 0 bases from J; junction bases left unmatched: 10. CDR3 protein: CASSRLSGTVNTEAFF. The CDR3 region has the DNA TGTGCCAGCAGTCGATTGTCCGGGACAGTGAACACTGAAGCTTTCTTT.

This clonotype was recorded at least ten times. The rearrangement joins TRBV19 to TRBJ1-2; 8 nucleotides align to TRBD1. Germline loops: CDR1 LNHDA, CDR2 SQIVND (reference sequence). V gave up 9 bases and J gave up 5 bases; unmatched junction bases: 5. The CDR3 length is 12 residues. This CDR3 reads CASSDRGYGYTF. The CDR3 region has the DNA TGTGCCAGCAGCGACAGGGGTTATGGCTACACCTTC. The whole variable domain, filled in from reference TRBV19 and TRBJ1-2, reads DGGITQSPKYLFRKEGQNVTLSCEQNLNHDAMYWYRQDPGQGLRLIYYSQIVNDFQKGDIAEGYSVSREKKESFPLTVTSAQKNPTAFYLCASSDRGYGYTFGSGTRLTVV.

The chain links TRBV6-1 to TRBJ1-1, with D unresolved. This CDR3 is 13 amino acids long. CDR1 is MNHNS, CDR2 SASEGT, per germline. The V end was cut by 8 bases, the J end by 2 bases, with 12 bases between. CDR3 DNA: TGTGCCAGCCGAGACGGCTACAACACTGAAGCTTTCTTT. It yields the protein CASRDGYNTEAFF.

This clonotype appeared a few times. This chain joins TRBV5-6 and TRBJ1-2, with D possibly TRBD1 on 5 matching bases. There are 14 residues in the CDR3. CDR1 is SGHDT, CDR2 YYEEEE, per germline. V shed 4 bases and J shed 4 bases, with 14 bases lying between them. The CDR3 DNA is TGTGCCAGCAGCCGCCCGGGGGACCTCTATGGCTACACCTTC. Protein sequence: CASSRPGDLYGYTF.